A selection of T cell receptor beta chains follows, all from one sample in a study of cytomegalovirus exposure and HLA in healthy donors. TCRdb keeps only in-frame clones here, not all; method: immunoSEQ multiplex PCR. Of about 100,000 clones listed, more than 75% are singletons. Source material: PBMCs. Receptors originate from a woman aged 40 to 50 in good health and CMV-seronegative. Both conserved end residues are part of each CDR3. The order of the fields is V gene, clone size, J gene, D gene, CDR3 protein, CDR3 DNA. A D gene is named only where the DNA matches it firmly. The size entry is marked missing in some rows and otherwise reads once, few, many or a size class.

>TRBV5-4|-|TRBJ1-2|TRBD1
CASSRTGEDGYTF
TGTGCCAGCAGCCGGACAGGGGAAGATGGCTACACCTTC
>TRBV5-1|-|TRBJ2-1|-
CASSLAIGGNEQFF
TGCGCCAGCAGCTTGGCCATCGGGGGCAATGAGCAGTTCTTC
>TRBV7-6|few|TRBJ2-6|-
CASSLGVTPSGANVLTF
TGTGCCAGCAGCTTAGGAGTTACCCCCTCTGGGGCCAACGTCCTGACTTTC
>TRBV7-2|-|TRBJ1-2|-
CASSSGMEGYTF
TGTGCCAGCAGCTCGGGAATGGAGGGCTACACCTTC
>TRBV18|-|TRBJ1-1|-
CASSPPGLFLDTEAFF
TGTGCCAGCTCACCTCCGGGACTATTTTTGGACACTGAAGCTTTCTTT
>TRBV7-3|-|TRBJ2-2|-
CASSMTAGELFF
TGTGCCAGCAGCATGACAGCCGGGGAGCTGTTTTTT
>TRBV30|-|TRBJ1-5|-
CAWSVGDYSNQPQHF
TGTGCCTGGAGTGTCGGGGACTATAGCAATCAGCCCCAGCATTTT
>TRBV30|few|TRBJ1-1|-
CAWKLMNTEAFF
TGTGCCTGGAAGCTCATGAACACTGAAGCTTTCTTT
>TRBV19|-|TRBJ1-2|-
CASETGLGGYTF
TGTGCCAGCGAAACAGGGTTGGGTGGCTACACCTTC
>TRBV29-1|-|TRBJ2-1|-
CSVEEVGAHEQFF
TGCAGCGTTGAAGAAGTGGGGGCTCATGAGCAGTTCTTC
>TRBV7-6|-|TRBJ1-1|-
CASSLGEGTEAFF
TGTGCCAGCAGCTTAGGGGAGGGGACTGAGGCTTTCTTT
>TRBV7-9|-|TRBJ1-5|TRBD1
CASSETQGIHQPQHF
TGTGCCAGCAGCGAGACACAGGGGATCCATCAGCCCCAGCATTTT
>TRBV6-1|few|TRBJ1-1|-
CASTRTGGTEAFF
TGTGCCAGCACAAGAACGGGGGGGACTGAAGCTTTCTTT
>TRBV5-1|-|TRBJ2-1|TRBD1
CASSLGDRPYEQFF
TGCGCCAGCAGCTTGGGGGACAGGCCCTATGAGCAGTTCTTC
>TRBV6-5|-|TRBJ1-1|-
CASSYGQHGSEAFF
TGTGCCAGCAGTTACGGACAACACGGGAGTGAAGCTTTCTTT
>TRBV11-1|-|TRBJ2-7|TRBD1
CASSHRTGSYEQYF
TGTGCCAGCAGCCACAGGACAGGCTCCTACGAGCAGTACTTC
>TRBV2|-|TRBJ1-1|TRBD1
CARRGTGAMNTEAFF
TGTGCCAGGAGAGGCACAGGGGCTATGAACACTGAAGCTTTCTTT
>TRBV18|once|TRBJ1-2|-
CASSPPSLNYGYTF
TGTGCCAGCTCACCACCGTCTTTAAACTATGGCTACACCTTC
>TRBV30|-|TRBJ1-2|-
CASNAGRGYQTDF
TGTGCCTCCAACGCTGGAAGAGGGTACCAAACAGACTTC
>TRBV19|-|TRBJ1-2|TRBD1
CASREGQGWSYGYTF
TGTGCCAGTAGAGAAGGACAGGGATGGAGCTATGGCTACACCTTC
>TRBV4-1|-|TRBJ1-2|-
CASSQVSGRHYGYTF
TGCGCCAGCAGCCAAGTGTCAGGGAGGCACTATGGCTACACCTTC
>TRBV5-1|-|TRBJ2-7|TRBD1
CASSTEGARYYEQYF
TGCGCCAGCAGCACTGAGGGGGCTCGCTACTACGAGCAGTACTTC
>TRBV27|-|TRBJ1-5|-
CASGRGNQPQHF
TGTGCCAGCGGACGGGGAAATCAGCCCCAGCATTTT
>TRBV28|-|TRBJ2-5|-
CASSPQGRVAQETQYF
TGTGCCAGCAGCCCACAGGGTCGTGTGGCACAAGAGACCCAGTACTTC
>TRBV7-8|-|TRBJ1-3|-
CASSHDPGRNTIYF
TGTGCCAGCAGCCATGACCCAGGGAGAAACACCATATATTTT
>TRBV27|-|TRBJ1-4|-
CASSIYEGKLFF
TGTGCCAGCAGTATTTACGAGGGAAAACTGTTTTTT
>TRBV28|once|TRBJ1-5|-
CASSSGYQPQHF
TGTGCCAGCAGTTCAGGGTATCAGCCCCAGCATTTT
>TRBV19|-|TRBJ2-7|-
CASSIKGRYEQYF
TGTGCCAGTAGTATTAAAGGGAGATACGAGCAGTACTTC
>TRBV5-1|-|TRBJ2-7|TRBD2
CASSPGLAGAFVEQYF
TGCGCCAGCAGCCCTGGACTAGCGGGGGCCTTTGTTGAGCAGTACTTC